The next 27 T cell receptor beta chains were all read from a single sample in a study of identifying expanded T cells in peripheral blood. The method was immunoSEQ multiplex PCR; TCRdb's version includes in-frame clones alone and lacks a portion of them. The repertoire holds 100,000 to 150,000 clones, with roughly 84% as singletons. Sequences were obtained from blood. Receptors were obtained from a person between 18 and 75 years old in good health.

The chain recombines TRBV6-1 with TRBJ1-5, with D unclear. The CDR3 has 14 amino acids. Looked up from germline, CDR1 is MNHNS and CDR2 is SASEGT. The V gene lost 2 bases and the J gene lost 5 bases, with 10 bases spanning the gap. The CDR3 is CASSELRADQPQHF. The CDR3, as DNA: TGTGCCAGCAGTGAACTCCGGGCGGATCAGCCCCAGCATTTT.

In this sample, this clone turned up once. The genes are TRBV29-1 and TRBJ1-5; 10 bases map to TRBD1. The CDR3 has 17 amino acids. V shed 7 bases and J 6 bases; nucleotides not matched to a gene: 18. Germline V gene sequence: CDR1 SQVTM, CDR2 ANQGSEA. The DNA of the CDR3 is TGCAGCGGGAATCGGGACAGGGGTTTTCTGGGGGTTCAGCCCCAGCATTTT. It is translated as CSGNRDRGFLGVQPQHF.

The chain joins TRBV18 to TRBJ2-1; 7 bases agree with TRBD1. The CDR3 has 15 amino acids. Germline V CDR1 and CDR2: KGHSH, LQKENI. V was pared by 3 bases and J by 3 bases, with 5 bases of the junction left unmatched. The CDR3 here is CASSPPGQNYNEQFF. The CDR3 coding sequence is TGTGCCAGCTCACCCCCGGGACAGAACTACAATGAGCAGTTCTTC.

This chain links TRBV4-3 with TRBJ1-1, with D perhaps matching TRBD1 (5 bases). Germline values: CDR1 LGHNA, CDR2 YSLEER. This CDR3 is built from 14 residues. The germline V and J ends were trimmed by 1 base and 4 bases, with 10 bases remaining between them. The chain's CDR3 is CASSQGWGTTEAFF. CDR3 sequence (DNA): TGCGCCAGCAGCCAAGGGTGGGGGACCACTGAAGCTTTCTTT.

The chain has TRBV29-1 and TRBJ2-3; 7 positions match TRBD1. V lost 5 bases and J lost 4; bases outside the gene matches: 3. CDR3 length: 12 amino acids. In germline, CDR1 is SQVTM, CDR2 ANQGSEA. CDR3 DNA sequence: TGCAGCGTTTACAGGGGTTCAGATACGCAGTATTTT. Its protein is CSVYRGSDTQYF.

The table lists this clone with a few counts. The chain joins TRBV7-2 to TRBJ2-3; 8 bases line up with TRBD2. The CDR3 runs to 15 residues. Germline assignment: CDR1 SGHTA and CDR2 FQGNSA. Trimming removed 7 bases from V and 3 bases from J; junction bases left unmatched: 9. CDR3 bases: TGTGCCAGCACCTCCCGGGGGGGCGAAACAGATACGCAGTATTTT. Residues: CASTSRGGETDTQYF. The full variable domain, its missing parts supplied by reference TRBV7-2 and TRBJ2-3, is GAGVSQSPSNKVTEKGKDVELRCDPISGHTALYWYRQSLGQGLEFLIYFQGNSAPDKSGLPSDRFSAERTGGSVSTLTIQRTQQEDSAVYLCASTSRGGETDTQYFGPGTRLTVL.

V and J are TRBV9 and TRBJ1-2, with 12 bases identical to TRBD1. The CDR3 has 14 amino acids. CDR1 SGDLS and CDR2 YYNGEE come from the germline V gene. The J segment lost 8 bases and the V segment lost 3 bases, leaving 5 bases of the junction unmatched. The CDR3 nucleotides are TGTGCCAGCAGCGCGGGACAGGGGGCGCGGGGCTACACCTTC. This codes for CASSAGQGARGYTF.

This chain links TRBV9 with TRBJ1-6; TRBD1 matches at 8 bases. Trimming cost V 4 bases and J 5 bases; bases outside gene matches: 5. Germline CDR1 SGDLS, CDR2 YYNGEE. The CDR3 spans 15 residues. The CDR3 DNA reads TGTGCCAGCAGCTCGGAGACAGGGGATAATTCACCCCTCCACTTT. Amino acids: CASSSETGDNSPLHF.

CDR3 loop: CAWSNPIWASPLHF. CDR3 in DNA: TGTGCCTGGAGTAACCCTATCTGGGCCTCACCCCTCCACTTT. The chain couples TRBV30 to TRBJ1-6; D unresolved. Looked up from germline, CDR1 is GTSNPN and CDR2 is SVGIG (reference sequence). There are 14 residues in the CDR3. V lost 2 bases and J lost 10, with 15 bases in between.

This clone was found once. CDR3 protein: CATSRQTASNYGYTF. In DNA, the CDR3 is TGTGCCACCAGCAGACAGACAGCATCTAACTATGGCTACACCTTC. The gene calls are TRBV15 and TRBJ1-2; tentatively, D is TRBD1 (5 bases). The germline V gene has CDR1 LNHNV and CDR2 YYDKDF (reference sequence). Trimming removed 2 bases from V and 0 bases from J, with 10 bases in between. CDR3 length: 15 amino acids.

The chain employs TRBV5-4 and TRBJ1-2; 8 bases are shared with TRBD1. J gave up 8 bases and V 0 bases, and 9 bases lay outside the gene matches. The V gene's germline CDR1 is SGHNT and CDR2 YYREEE (reference sequence). The CDR3 has 15 residues. The DNA of the CDR3 is TGTGCCAGCAGCTTGGATCGGCAGGGGGCCGGGGGCTACACCTTC. This codes for CASSLDRQGAGGYTF.

Only one count was recorded for this clone. The rearrangement joins TRBV25-1 to TRBJ1-3; D not certain. Trimming pared 4 bases from V and 7 bases from J, leaving 14 bases between. The CDR3 consists of 14 residues. Germline V gene data show CDR1 as MGHDK and CDR2 as SYGVNS. The CDR3 spells CASSARYLGNTIYF. The CDR3 DNA reads TGTGCCAGCAGTGCCAGATACCTGGGGAACACCATATATTTT.

This clone was detected only a few times. The chain is built from TRBV19 and TRBJ2-5; TRBD1 is a possible D gene (6 bases). CDR3 length: 17 residues. Germline V gene sequence: CDR1 LNHDA, CDR2 SQIVND (reference sequence). Trimming removed 3 bases from V and 1 base from J, with 18 bases in between. CDR3 sequence: CASSITPSGTLQETQYF. For the CDR3, the DNA is TGTGCCAGTAGTATTACCCCCTCCGGGACACTCCAAGAGACCCAGTACTTC.

This rearrangement joins TRBV11-2 to TRBJ2-3, with D perhaps TRBD2 (6 bases). The V and J ends lost 5 bases and 5 bases respectively, with 14 bases between them. This CDR3 has 14 amino acids. Germline assignment: CDR1 SGHAT and CDR2 FQNNGV. CDR3 loop: CASSPLWRGDTQYF. CDR3 coding DNA: TGTGCCAGCAGCCCCTTGTGGAGGGGAGATACGCAGTATTTT.

The chain recombines TRBV15 with TRBJ2-1, with D possibly being TRBD1 or TRBD2 (5 bases each). The V end was cut by 0 bases, the J end by 6 bases, with 12 bases between. The CDR3 covers 15 residues. CDR1 and CDR2 (germline): LNHNV, YYDKDF (reference sequence). The CDR3 reads CATSRDYGAGNEQFF. DNA of the CDR3: TGTGCCACCAGCAGAGATTACGGGGCAGGCAATGAGCAGTTCTTC.

The CDR3 coding sequence is TGCGCCAGCAGCCAAGATTTCACAGGGGCCACTGAAGCTTTCTTT. This gives the protein CASSQDFTGATEAFF. The V call is TRBV4-1, the J call TRBJ1-1, with 7 nucleotides matching TRBD1. The CDR3 has 15 residues. Germline assignment: CDR1 MGHRA and CDR2 YSYEKL. With 0 bases clipped from V and 4 bases from J, the junction kept 5 bases outside the gene matches.

The CDR3 DNA follows: TGTGCCAGTAGCGGAGGGGGCAAAGACGAGCAGTACTTC. Residues: CASSGGGKDEQYF. The chain combines TRBV19 with TRBJ2-7, with a weak D call TRBD1 (7 bases). This CDR3 comprises 13 residues. Trimming cost V 6 bases and J 5 bases, with 14 bases left between them. CDR1 LNHDA and CDR2 SQIVND come from the germline V gene (reference sequence).

The rearrangement uses TRBV7-2 and TRBJ1-6, with a possible D match to TRBD1 (6 bases). Germline lookup yields CDR1 SGHTA and CDR2 FQGNSA. With 4 bases removed from V and 6 bases from J, the gap between germline ends came to 7 bases. The CDR3 is made up of 13 amino acids. CDR3 DNA sequence: TGTGCCAGCAGCTCAGGGGTTAATTCACCCCTCCACTTT. Residues: CASSSGVNSPLHF.

The rearrangement links TRBV7-9 to TRBJ2-5, with 14 bases that match TRBD2. The germline gives CDR1 SEHNR, CDR2 FQNEAQ (reference sequence). V shed 5 bases and J 7 bases; nucleotides not matched to a gene: 12. This CDR3 comprises 17 residues. The CDR3 reads CASSPGLAGGTSGTQYF. The DNA for the CDR3 is TGTGCCAGCAGCCCAGGACTAGCGGGGGGCACCTCCGGGACCCAGTACTTC.

The rearrangement joins TRBV13 to TRBJ1-2; the D gene is possibly TRBD1 (5 bases). The ends were cut back, 5 bases at V and 8 bases at J, with 15 bases in the middle. Looked up from germline, CDR1 is PRHDT and CDR2 is FYEKMQ (reference sequence). The CDR3 extends over 13 amino acids. Here the CDR3 DNA reads TGTGCCAGCAGCCTGGGGCTCGCGCGGGGCTACACCTTC. Residues: CASSLGLARGYTF.

The chain employs TRBV7-9 and TRBJ1-6, with TRBD1 as a possible D gene (5 bases). Between the trimmed V and J ends, which lost 5 bases and 0 bases, there was a span of 17 bases. Per the germline V gene, CDR1 is SEHNR and CDR2 is FQNEAQ (reference sequence). The CDR3 is made up of 18 amino acids. CDR3 region: CASSRDRTGVSYNSPLHF. The DNA of the CDR3 is TGTGCCAGCAGCCGGGACCGGACCGGGGTCTCCTATAATTCACCCCTCCACTTT.

The count of this clone is one. This chain uses TRBV7-2 with TRBJ2-7; a possible D gene is TRBD1 (6 bases). The CDR3 sequence is 14 residues long. Per the germline V gene, CDR1 is SGHTA and CDR2 is FQGNSA. V was clipped by 5 bases and J by 2 bases, with 13 bases between them. The CDR3 nucleotides read TGTGCCAGCAGCGTATTAGGGGACACCTACGAGCAGTACTTC. This codes for CASSVLGDTYEQYF.

This clone was counted once. V gene TRBV19 combines with J gene TRBJ2-1; D gene unclear. This CDR3 is built from 14 residues. Germline assignment: CDR1 LNHDA and CDR2 SQIVND (reference sequence). Trimming cost V 4 bases and J 5 bases, with 12 bases left between them. CDR3 coding DNA: TGTGCCAGTAGTACCGCCCGCGACCACAATGAGCAGTTCTTC. It codes for CASSTARDHNEQFF.

The chain links TRBV2 to TRBJ2-1; D possibly corresponds to TRBD1 (6 bases). Looked up from germline, CDR1 is SNHLY and CDR2 is FYNNEI. The length of the CDR3 is 14 residues. Trimming removed 8 bases from V and 0 bases from J, with 11 bases in between. The CDR3 region is CASHRASSYNEQFF. CDR3 in DNA: TGTGCCAGCCACAGGGCTAGCTCCTACAATGAGCAGTTCTTC.

This sequence joins TRBV7-2 and TRBJ2-3; 9 nucleotides match TRBD1. The germline V gene has CDR1 SGHTA and CDR2 FQGNSA. The CDR3 totals 14 residues. The J segment lost 3 bases and the V segment lost 5 bases, leaving 3 bases of the junction unmatched. As DNA, the CDR3 is TGTGCCAGCAGCGGACAGGGGAGAACAGATACGCAGTATTTT. Residues: CASSGQGRTDTQYF.

The chain carries TRBV11-2 and TRBJ1-5, with D maybe TRBD1 (6 bases). CDR3 length: 15 residues. Germline V gene lookup returns CDR1 SGHAT and CDR2 FQNNGV. Trimming removed 5 bases at V and 4 bases at J, with 15 bases between. CDR3 sequence reads: CASSPEGGWNQPQHF. In DNA, the CDR3 is TGTGCCAGCAGCCCCGAGGGGGGCTGGAATCAGCCCCAGCATTTT.

CDR3 DNA sequence: TGTGCCAGCAGTTTAGTCGGACAGGGGTATTCACCCCTCCACTTT. This gives the protein CASSLVGQGYSPLHF. The chain employs TRBV27 and TRBJ1-6, with TRBD1 matching over 9 bases. The CDR3 is 15 amino acids. Germline CDR1 MNHEY, CDR2 SMNVEV (reference sequence). V was clipped by 2 bases and J by 8 bases; unmatched bases: 4.